A single sample is the source of the 3 T cell receptor beta chains below, sequenced in a study of T cell responses to AZD1222 COVID-19 vaccine. Produced via immunoSEQ multiplex PCR; TCRdb's table is partial and in-frame only. The sample lists approximately 300,000 clones; approximately 94% were seen once. The sample in question was peripheral blood, obtained 28 days after the second AZD1222 dose. All receptors derive from an adult who received the AZD1222 COVID-19 vaccine.

The V gene is TRBV27, the J gene TRBJ2-1; D gene uncertain. This CDR3 region has 14 residues. The germline gives CDR1 MNHEY, CDR2 SMNVEV (reference sequence). V was cut by 6 bases and J by 2 bases, with 11 bases left in between. The CDR3 protein is CASSPGGPYNEQFF. DNA of the CDR3: TGTGCCAGCAGCCCGGGCGGCCCCTACAATGAGCAGTTCTTC.

The DNA for the CDR3 is TGTGCCAGCATCAAACAGGGGACTAACTATGGCTACACCTTC. This gives the protein CASIKQGTNYGYTF. The gene calls are TRBV2 and TRBJ1-2, with 7 bases matching TRBD1. This CDR3 is 14 amino acids long. Germline assignment: CDR1 SNHLY and CDR2 FYNNEI. The V gene end was trimmed by 7 bases and the J gene end by 0 bases; junction bases not matched to a gene: 5.

The gene calls are TRBV2 and TRBJ2-1, with TRBD1 matching over 7 bases. Unmatched junction bases numbered 5, after V lost 6 bases and J lost 6 bases. CDR3 length: 13 residues. Looked up from germline, CDR1 is SNHLY and CDR2 is FYNNEI. This CDR3 reads CASRLEGANEQFF. CDR3 bases: TGTGCCAGCAGGTTAGAGGGGGCCAATGAGCAGTTCTTC.